The present TCR beta chain was sequenced within a study of OX40 agonist ivuxolimab in advanced cancers. As for the study in general: Enrolled patients in dose escalation had cancers that were hepatocellular carcinoma, melanoma, renal cell or head and neck cancer. Study results and limitations: Clonal expansion was among the lowest in partial responders at 0.1-3.0 mg/kg, especially CD8+.

Profiled with immunoSEQ multiplex PCR; TCRdb holds only in-frame clones, not every one. The data hold approximately 28,000 clones, with around 84% observed a single time. As concerns this clone: Its antigen is not known.

The source was CD4+ or CD8+ T cells sorted from blood, collected in a trial of the OX40 agonist ivuxolimab. This TCR derives from an adult with an advanced solid tumor such as melanoma, head and neck, liver or kidney cancer.

CDR3 loop: CASIPGTEGGYTF. CDR3 in DNA: TGTGCCAGCATCCCCGGGACAGAGGGTGGCTACACCTTC. The chain joins TRBV6-6 to TRBJ1-2; the match to TRBD1 covers 7 bases. Germline values: CDR1 MNHNY, CDR2 SVGAGI (reference sequence). Trimming removed 7 bases from V and 7 bases from J; junction bases left unmatched: 9. This CDR3 comprises 13 residues.